This passage covers 21 T cell receptor beta chains from one sample sequenced in a study of blood T cell repertoires in COVID-19. Profiling relied on immunoSEQ multiplex PCR, and the TCRdb table lists in-frame clones only, not all of them. The sample holds fewer than 400,000 clones, approximately 89% seen once. Sequenced material: PBMCs or T cells enriched from blood (not recorded which). These receptors were collected from a woman in her twenties or thirties who had recovered from COVID-19.

The chain has TRBV5-5 and TRBJ2-3; 13 bases match TRBD2. This CDR3 is built from 16 residues. The germline V gene has CDR1 SGHKS and CDR2 YYEKEE (reference sequence). V trimming: 0 bases; J trimming: 5 bases; junction bases outside the gene matches: 3. For the CDR3, the DNA is TGTGCCAGCAGCTTGGGTACTAGCGGGGGGGTAGATACGCAGTATTTT. Protein product: CASSLGTSGGVDTQYF.

The chain carries TRBV7-8 and TRBJ2-1; D is possibly TRBD1 (6 bases). Germline V CDR1 and CDR2: SGHVS, FQNEAQ. V lost 1 base, J lost 3 bases, and 10 bases lay in between. There are 15 residues in the CDR3. The DNA for the CDR3 is TGTGCCAGCAGCTTAGACCGACAGGACTACAATGAGCAGTTCTTC. Translating it yields CASSLDRQDYNEQFF.

This chain joins TRBV28 and TRBJ2-6, with TRBD1 as a possible D gene (5 bases). V was shortened by 0 bases and J by 0 bases, with 30 bases between the two germline ends. CDR1 and CDR2 (germline): MDHEN, SYDVKM. This CDR3 has 24 residues. In DNA, the CDR3 is TGTGCCAGCAGTTTATGGTGGGTGAAGGGGCAGGTCACCCCCTCTCGCTCTGGGGCCAACGTCCTGACTTTC. This codes for CASSLWWVKGQVTPSRSGANVLTF.

The V call is TRBV5-1, the J call TRBJ1-1, with 10 bases matching TRBD1. The CDR3 loop spans 15 amino acids. The V and J ends lost 4 bases and 7 bases, in that order; junction bases with no gene match: 10. Germline CDR1 reads SGHRS; CDR2 reads YFSETQ. CDR3 nucleotide sequence: TGCGCCAGCAGCGAAACGCCGGGACAGGGGATTGAAGCTTTCTTT. Translated: CASSETPGQGIEAFF.

CDR3 sequence: CASTGGYSNQPQHF. The CDR3 DNA follows: TGTGCCAGCACAGGGGGCTATAGCAATCAGCCCCAGCATTTT. The chain joins TRBV2 to TRBJ1-5; 8 bases are a match to TRBD1. The CDR3 is 14 residues long. Losses at the gene ends were 7 bases for V and 0 bases for J; bases not matched to a gene: 2. Germline lookup yields CDR1 SNHLY and CDR2 FYNNEI.

DNA for the CDR3: TGTGCCAGCAGCCTAGCCGGGCAGGGCTATGAAGCTTTCTTT. Residues: CASSLAGQGYEAFF. The chain joins TRBV4-2 to TRBJ1-1; D perhaps matches TRBD1 (5 bases). Trimming took off 4 bases at V and 7 bases at J, with 16 bases between the two ends. The CDR3 length is 14 residues. The germline V gene encodes CDR1 LGHNA and CDR2 YNFKEQ.

This clone was seen just once. The CDR3 region is CAIRGAAVSGNTIYF. The CDR3 nucleotides are TGTGCCATCAGGGGAGCAGCCGTCTCTGGAAACACCATATATTTT. The V and J genes are TRBV10-3 and TRBJ1-3; D uncertain. The CDR3 sequence is 15 residues long. V shed 6 bases and J shed 0 bases, with 12 bases lying between them. The germline V gene has CDR1 ENHRY and CDR2 SYGVKD.

This clone was picked up one time. The chain uses TRBV6-1 and TRBJ1-1; 9 bases map to TRBD1. The V and J ends lost 3 bases and 10 bases, in that order; junction bases with no gene match: 6. The CDR3 is 13 residues long. CDR1 is MNHNS and CDR2 is SASEGT in the germline V gene. The CDR3 region has the DNA TGTGCCAGCAGTGACAACAGGGGGCGCGCAGCTTTCTTT. Protein product: CASSDNRGRAAFF.

The CDR3 DNA reads TGCGCCAGCGGCGGGACAGTTCCGAACACTGAAGCTTTCTTT. Protein: CASGGTVPNTEAFF. V gene TRBV5-1 combines with J gene TRBJ1-1; TRBD1 aligns across 7 bases. The junction had 7 bases not matched to a gene; V was cut back by 7 bases and J by 1 base. Germline-derived CDR1 and CDR2 are SGHRS and YFSETQ. The CDR3 totals 14 residues.

The gene calls are TRBV30 and TRBJ2-7, with D maybe TRBD1 (6 bases). This CDR3 has 14 amino acids. V lost 5 bases and J 1 base, leaving 15 bases between the germline ends. In germline, CDR1 is GTSNPN, CDR2 SVGIG (reference sequence). The CDR3 spells CAWAPGHRSYEQYF. The CDR3 DNA sequence: TGTGCCTGGGCACCGGGACATCGATCCTACGAGCAGTACTTC.

This chain uses TRBV4-2 with TRBJ1-4; the D gene is possibly TRBD1 (6 bases). V was cut by 4 bases and J by 4 bases, with 16 bases left in between. Germline V gene data show CDR1 as LGHNA and CDR2 as YNFKEQ. The CDR3 is made up of 16 amino acids. CDR3 bases: TGTGCCAGCAGCCCGAACGTCGGGGGGCTTAATGAAAAACTGTTTTTT. It encodes CASSPNVGGLNEKLFF.

The chain joins TRBV10-3 to TRBJ1-1; 8 bases line up with TRBD1. CDR3 size: 10 residues. Germline V CDR1 and CDR2: ENHRY, SYGVKD. J was trimmed by 10 bases and V by 11 bases; bases with no gene match: 6. CDR3 nucleotides: TGTGCCGGCAACAGGGGGGGAGCTTTCTTT. The encoded protein is CAGNRGGAFF.

The rearrangement uses TRBV27 and TRBJ1-5; D is unresolved. This CDR3 spans 14 amino acids. V lost 3 bases and J 4 bases, leaving 10 bases between the germline ends. The germline CDR1 and CDR2 sequences are MNHEY and SMNVEV (reference sequence). The CDR3 sequence is CASSFWGENQPQHF. In DNA, the CDR3 is TGTGCCAGCAGTTTTTGGGGAGAGAATCAGCCCCAGCATTTT.

CDR3 sequence reads: CASSVRGSSYNSPLHF. In nucleotides, the CDR3 is TGTGCCAGCAGCGTTAGGGGTAGCTCCTATAATTCACCCCTCCACTTT. This chain connects TRBV9 to TRBJ1-6; weak D call: TRBD1 (5 bases). Germline V lookup: CDR1 SGDLS, CDR2 YYNGEE. V was trimmed by 2 bases and J by 0 bases, leaving 9 bases between them. The CDR3 has 16 residues. The variable domain in full, with the rest retrieved from reference TRBV9 and TRBJ1-6, is DSGVTQTPKHLITATGQRVTLRCSPRSGDLSVYWYQQSLDQGLQFLIQYYNGEERAKGNILERFSAQQFPDLHSELNLSSLELGDSALYFCASSVRGSSYNSPLHFGNGTRLTVT.

This clone has just a few counts. The chain has TRBV7-2 and TRBJ2-5, with TRBD2 matching over 8 bases. CDR1 is SGHTA and CDR2 is FQGNSA in the germline V gene. The CDR3 totals 14 residues. V shed 3 bases, J shed 2 bases, and the junction held 2 bases outside the gene matches. The CDR3 nucleotides read TGTGCCAGCAGCTTCCGCGGGGGGCAAGAGACCCAGTACTTC. This gives the protein CASSFRGGQETQYF.

The count of this clone is one. The chain links TRBV5-6 to TRBJ1-2, with a tentative D call TRBD1 (5 bases). CDR1 SGHDT and CDR2 YYEEEE come from the germline V gene. Deletions cut 4 bases from V and 4 bases from J, with 14 bases between. This CDR3 region has 14 residues. The CDR3 bases are TGTGCCAGCAGCAAGGAGGGGCGAGGCTATGGCTACACCTTC. Its translation is CASSKEGRGYGYTF. The whole variable domain, remainder taken from reference TRBV5-6 and TRBJ1-2, is DAGVTQSPTHLIKTRGQQVTLRCSPKSGHDTVSWYQQALGQGPQFIFQYYEEEERQRGNFPDRFSGHQFPNYSSELNVNALLLGDSALYLCASSKEGRGYGYTFGSGTRLTVV.

The gene calls are TRBV19 and TRBJ1-1; possible D gene TRBD1, 6 bases. The CDR3 has 21 amino acids. V was cut by 3 bases and J by 1 base, with 30 bases left in between. Germline V gives CDR1 LNHDA, CDR2 SQIVND (reference sequence). The CDR3 region is CASSIKLRIFQTGSRNTEAFF. The CDR3 coding sequence is TGTGCCAGTAGTATCAAGTTAAGGATTTTTCAAACAGGGAGCAGGAACACTGAAGCTTTCTTT.

The chain carries TRBV24-1 and TRBJ1-4; D remains ambiguous. Germline V gene data show CDR1 as KGHDR and CDR2 as SFDVKD. CDR3 length: 15 residues. The germline V and J ends were trimmed by 4 bases and 0 bases, with 8 bases remaining between them. CDR3 amino acids: CATSEPSATNEKLFF. The CDR3 nucleotides read TGTGCCACCAGTGAACCGAGCGCAACTAATGAAAAACTGTTTTTT.

J is TRBJ1-2 and V is TRBV9, with D possibly TRBD1 on 6 matching bases. The germline gives CDR1 SGDLS, CDR2 YYNGEE. V lost 2 bases and J 8 bases, leaving 16 bases between the germline ends. The CDR3 is made up of 14 amino acids. The CDR3 region is CASSVGGGIGGYTF. DNA of the CDR3: TGTGCCAGCAGCGTCGGCGGGGGCATAGGGGGCTACACCTTC.

The chain employs TRBV30 and TRBJ1-2; perhaps TRBD1 as D (5 bases). The CDR3 consists of 14 residues. Trimming took 0 bases from V and 3 from J, leaving 11 bases between them. Germline V gene lookup returns CDR1 GTSNPN and CDR2 SVGIG (reference sequence). CDR3 coding DNA: TGTGCCTGGAGTGTAGGGACTGCCCACTATGGCTACACCTTC. Its protein product is CAWSVGTAHYGYTF.

This rearrangement joins TRBV19 to TRBJ2-2, with no clear D. The germline V gene encodes CDR1 LNHDA and CDR2 SQIVND (reference sequence). Trimming removed 6 bases at V and 6 bases at J, with 23 bases between. The CDR3 is 17 amino acids. The CDR3 bases are TGTGCCAGTAGAAAACCCCCGCTAGGTGTATCGGCCGGGGAGCTGTTTTTT. Protein product: CASRKPPLGVSAGELFF.